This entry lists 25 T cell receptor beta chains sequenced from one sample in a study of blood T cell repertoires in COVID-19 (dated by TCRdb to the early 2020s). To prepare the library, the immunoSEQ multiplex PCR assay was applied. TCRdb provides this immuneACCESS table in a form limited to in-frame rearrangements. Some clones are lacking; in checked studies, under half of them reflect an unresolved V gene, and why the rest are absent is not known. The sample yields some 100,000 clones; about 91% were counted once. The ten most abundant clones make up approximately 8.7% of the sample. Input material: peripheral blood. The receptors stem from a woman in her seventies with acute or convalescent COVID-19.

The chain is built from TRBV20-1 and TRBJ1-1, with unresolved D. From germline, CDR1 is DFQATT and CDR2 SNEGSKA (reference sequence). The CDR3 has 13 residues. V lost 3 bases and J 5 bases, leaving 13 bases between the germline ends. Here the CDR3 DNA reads TGCAGTGCTAGTCAACTGGGAGGGACTGAAGCTTTCTTT. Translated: CSASQLGGTEAFF.

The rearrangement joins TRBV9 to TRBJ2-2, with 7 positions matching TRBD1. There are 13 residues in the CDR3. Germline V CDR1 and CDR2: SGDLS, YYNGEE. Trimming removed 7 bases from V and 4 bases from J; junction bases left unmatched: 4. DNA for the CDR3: TGTGCCAGCCAGGGACAGAGCACCGGGGAGCTGTTTTTT. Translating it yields CASQGQSTGELFF.

The CDR3 reads CASSLRGVMYNSPLHF. In nucleotides, the CDR3 is TGTGCCAGCAGTTTAAGGGGCGTTATGTATAATTCACCCCTCCACTTT. This sequence joins TRBV27 and TRBJ1-6; D is perhaps TRBD1 (5 bases). The CDR3 has 16 residues. Trimming stripped 2 bases from V and 4 bases from J, with 12 bases between. Per the germline V gene, CDR1 is MNHEY and CDR2 is SMNVEV (reference sequence).

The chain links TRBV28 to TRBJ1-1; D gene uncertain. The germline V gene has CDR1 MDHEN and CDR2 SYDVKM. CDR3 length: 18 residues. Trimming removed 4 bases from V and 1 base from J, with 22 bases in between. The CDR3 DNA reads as TGTGCCAGCAGTTCTTACGACTACCGGCGGGCGGGGAACACTGAAGCTTTCTTT. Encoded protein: CASSSYDYRRAGNTEAFF.

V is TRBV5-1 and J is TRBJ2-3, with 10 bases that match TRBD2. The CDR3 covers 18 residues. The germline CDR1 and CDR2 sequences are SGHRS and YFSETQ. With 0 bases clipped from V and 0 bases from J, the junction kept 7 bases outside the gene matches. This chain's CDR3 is CASSLAVRTSGSTDTQYF. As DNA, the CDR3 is TGCGCCAGCAGCTTGGCCGTGAGGACTAGCGGAAGCACAGATACGCAGTATTTT. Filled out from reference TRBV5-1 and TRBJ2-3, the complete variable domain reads KAGVTQTPRYLIKTRGQQVTLSCSPISGHRSVSWYQQTPGQGLQFLFEYFSETQRNKGNFPGRFSGRQFSNSRSEMNVSTLELGDSALYLCASSLAVRTSGSTDTQYFGPGTRLTVL.

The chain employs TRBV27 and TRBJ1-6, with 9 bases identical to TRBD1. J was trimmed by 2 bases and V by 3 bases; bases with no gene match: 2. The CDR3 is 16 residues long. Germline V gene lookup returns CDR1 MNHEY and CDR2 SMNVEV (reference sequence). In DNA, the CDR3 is TGTGCCAGCAGTTTCACAGGGGGCACCTATAATTCACCCCTCCACTTT. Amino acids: CASSFTGGTYNSPLHF.

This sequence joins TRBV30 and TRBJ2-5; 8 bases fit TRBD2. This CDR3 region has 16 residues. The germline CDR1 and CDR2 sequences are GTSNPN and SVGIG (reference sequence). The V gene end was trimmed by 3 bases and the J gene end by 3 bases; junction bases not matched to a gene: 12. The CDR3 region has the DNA TGTGCCTGGAGCGAAATAGCGGGGAACTTAAAAGAGACCCAGTACTTC. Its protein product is CAWSEIAGNLKETQYF.

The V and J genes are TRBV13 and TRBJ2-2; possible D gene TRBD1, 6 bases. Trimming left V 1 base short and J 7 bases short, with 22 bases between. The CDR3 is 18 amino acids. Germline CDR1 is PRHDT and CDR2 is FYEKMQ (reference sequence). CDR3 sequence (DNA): TGTGCCAGCAGCTTAGCAGGGGAGATGGAGTCTATAATCGGGGAGCTGTTTTTT. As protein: CASSLAGEMESIIGELFF.

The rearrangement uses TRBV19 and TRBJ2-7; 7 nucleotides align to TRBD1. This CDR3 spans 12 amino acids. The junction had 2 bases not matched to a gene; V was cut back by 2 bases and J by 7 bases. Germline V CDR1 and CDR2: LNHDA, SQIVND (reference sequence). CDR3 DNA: TGTGCCAGTAGTATACGGGACAGTGAGCAGTACTTC. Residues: CASSIRDSEQYF.

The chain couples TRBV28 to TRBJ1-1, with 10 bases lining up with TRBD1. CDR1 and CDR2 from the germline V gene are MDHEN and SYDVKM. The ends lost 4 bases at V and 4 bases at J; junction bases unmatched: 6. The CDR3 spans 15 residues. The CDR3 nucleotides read TGTGCCAGCAGTTCGACAGGGGGCGCTCGCACTGAAGCTTTCTTT. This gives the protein CASSSTGGARTEAFF.

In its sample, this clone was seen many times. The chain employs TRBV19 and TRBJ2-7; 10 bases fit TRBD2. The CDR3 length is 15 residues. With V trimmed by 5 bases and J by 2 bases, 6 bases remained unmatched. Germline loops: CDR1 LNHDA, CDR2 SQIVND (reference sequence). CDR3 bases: TGTGCCAGTAGTCCGGGCACTAGCGGGACCTACGAGCAGTACTTC. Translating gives CASSPGTSGTYEQYF.

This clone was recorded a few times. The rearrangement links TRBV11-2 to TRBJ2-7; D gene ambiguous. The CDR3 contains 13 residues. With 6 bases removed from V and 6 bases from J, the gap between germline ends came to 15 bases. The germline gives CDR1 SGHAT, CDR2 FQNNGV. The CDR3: CASRKIGVPEQYF. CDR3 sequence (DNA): TGTGCCAGCAGGAAGATAGGAGTACCCGAGCAGTACTTC.

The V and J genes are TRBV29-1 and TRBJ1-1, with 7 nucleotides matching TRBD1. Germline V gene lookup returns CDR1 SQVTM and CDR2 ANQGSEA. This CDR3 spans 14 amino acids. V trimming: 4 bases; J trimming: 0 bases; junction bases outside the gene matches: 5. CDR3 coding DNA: TGCAGCGTTGGGACAGGACAGATGAACACTGAAGCTTTCTTT. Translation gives CSVGTGQMNTEAFF.

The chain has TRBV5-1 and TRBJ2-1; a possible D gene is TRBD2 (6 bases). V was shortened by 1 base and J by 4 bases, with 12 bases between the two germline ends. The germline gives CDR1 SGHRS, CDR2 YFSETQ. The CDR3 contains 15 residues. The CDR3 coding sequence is TGCGCCAGCAGCTTGATTAGCGGAGCTTACAATGAGCAGTTCTTC. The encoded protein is CASSLISGAYNEQFF.

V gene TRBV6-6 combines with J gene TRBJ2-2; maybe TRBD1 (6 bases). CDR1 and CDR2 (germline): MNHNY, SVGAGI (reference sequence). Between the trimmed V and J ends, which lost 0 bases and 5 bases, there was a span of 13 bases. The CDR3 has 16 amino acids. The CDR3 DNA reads TGTGCCAGCAGTTACTCCGGACAGAAAGGTACCGGGGAGCTGTTTTTT. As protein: CASSYSGQKGTGELFF.

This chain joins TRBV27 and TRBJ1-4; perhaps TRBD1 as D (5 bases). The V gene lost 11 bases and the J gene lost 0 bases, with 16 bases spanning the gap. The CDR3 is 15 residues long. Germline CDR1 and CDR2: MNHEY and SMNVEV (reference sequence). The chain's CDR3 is CAPPYDSATNEKLFF. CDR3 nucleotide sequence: TGTGCCCCACCCTACGACAGTGCAACTAATGAAAAACTGTTTTTT. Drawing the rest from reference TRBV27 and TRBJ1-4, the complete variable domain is EAQVTQNPRYLITVTGKKLTVTCSQNMNHEYMSWYRQDPGLGLRQIYYSMNVEVTDKGDVPEGYKVSRKEKRNFPLILESPSPNQTSLYFCAPPYDSATNEKLFFGSGTQLSVL.

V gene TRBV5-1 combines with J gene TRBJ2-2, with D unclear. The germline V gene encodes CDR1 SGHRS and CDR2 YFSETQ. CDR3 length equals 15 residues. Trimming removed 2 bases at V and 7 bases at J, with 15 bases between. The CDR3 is CASSLTQANVGELFF. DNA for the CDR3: TGCGCCAGCAGCTTAACTCAGGCGAATGTCGGGGAGCTGTTTTTT.

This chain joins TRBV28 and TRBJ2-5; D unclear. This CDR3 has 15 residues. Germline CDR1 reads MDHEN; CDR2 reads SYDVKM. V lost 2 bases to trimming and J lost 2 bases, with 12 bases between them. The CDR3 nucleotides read TGTGCCAGCAGTTTAGACTGGTCCGCTCAAGAGACCCAGTACTTC. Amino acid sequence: CASSLDWSAQETQYF.

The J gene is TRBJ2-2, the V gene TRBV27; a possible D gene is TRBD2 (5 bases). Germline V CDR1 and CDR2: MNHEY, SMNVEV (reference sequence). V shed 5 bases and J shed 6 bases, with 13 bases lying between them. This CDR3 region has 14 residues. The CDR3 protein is CASSPREPPGELFF. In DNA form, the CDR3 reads TGTGCCAGCAGTCCCCGGGAACCCCCCGGGGAGCTGTTTTTT.

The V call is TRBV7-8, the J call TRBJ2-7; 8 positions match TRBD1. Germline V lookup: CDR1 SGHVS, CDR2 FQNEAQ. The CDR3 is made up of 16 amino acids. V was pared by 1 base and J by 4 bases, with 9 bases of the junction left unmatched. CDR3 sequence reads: CASSLEARTGMYEQYF. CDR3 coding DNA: TGTGCCAGCAGCTTAGAGGCGAGGACAGGGATGTACGAGCAGTACTTC.

Written as DNA, the CDR3 is TGCGCCAGCAGCTTGGCCCTTTCACAGGGGCCCGAGGGAAATTCACCCCTCCACTTT. Translated, it gives CASSLALSQGPEGNSPLHF. This sequence joins TRBV5-1 and TRBJ1-6, with 7 bases that match TRBD1. Germline trimming cut 0 bases from V and 7 bases from J; bases unmatched to any gene: 16. The CDR3 loop spans 19 amino acids. The germline CDR1 and CDR2 sequences are SGHRS and YFSETQ.

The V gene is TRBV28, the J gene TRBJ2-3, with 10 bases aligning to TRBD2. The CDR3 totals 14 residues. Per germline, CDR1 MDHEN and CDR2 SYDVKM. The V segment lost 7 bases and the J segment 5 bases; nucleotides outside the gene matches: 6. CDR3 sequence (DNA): TGTGCCAGCACGAGCGGGAGGGCCATAGATACGCAGTATTTT. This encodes CASTSGRAIDTQYF.

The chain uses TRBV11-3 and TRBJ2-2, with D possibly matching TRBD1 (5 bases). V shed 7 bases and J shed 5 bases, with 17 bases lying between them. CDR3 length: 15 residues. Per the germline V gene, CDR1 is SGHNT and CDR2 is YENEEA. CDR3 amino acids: CASKKGHQGTGELFF. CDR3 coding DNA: TGTGCCAGCAAAAAGGGGCATCAAGGGACCGGGGAGCTGTTTTTT.

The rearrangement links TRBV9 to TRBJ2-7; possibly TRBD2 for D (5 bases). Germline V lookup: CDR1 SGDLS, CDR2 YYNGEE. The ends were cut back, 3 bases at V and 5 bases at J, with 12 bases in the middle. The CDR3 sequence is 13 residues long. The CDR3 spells CASSESTGNEQYF. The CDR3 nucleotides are TGTGCCAGCAGCGAGTCAACGGGAAACGAGCAGTACTTC.

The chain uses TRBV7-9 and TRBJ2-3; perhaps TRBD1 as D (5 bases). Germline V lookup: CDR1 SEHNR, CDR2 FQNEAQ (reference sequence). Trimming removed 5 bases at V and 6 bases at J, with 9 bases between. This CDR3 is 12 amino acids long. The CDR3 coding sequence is TGTGCCAGCAGCCGAAGACAGGATACGCAGTATTTT. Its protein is CASSRRQDTQYF. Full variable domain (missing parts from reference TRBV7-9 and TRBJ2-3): DTGVSQNPRHKITKRGQNVTFRCDPISEHNRLYWYRQTLGQGPEFLTYFQNEAQLEKSRLLSDRFSAERPKGSFSTLEIQRTEQGDSAMYLCASSRRQDTQYFGPGTRLTVL.